This T cell receptor beta chain was recorded in a study of identical twins. A single record per CDR3 protein comes from TCRdb applying MiXCR to the 5' RACE reads. The profile shows hundreds of thousands of distinct CDR3 sequences, 12% of them singletons. This clonotype was observed a handful of times. The antigen remains unidentified. General study results and limits: Shared out-of-frame alpha sequences (those common to twins) showed excess low generation probability.

Another study also made use of these data, one on yellow fever vaccine responses in identical twins.

The TCR sequence derives from a woman between 18 and 30 years old in good health. What was sequenced was PBMCs.

The DNA of the CDR3 is TGTGCCAGCAGGAAGACTATGGTGGAGACCCAGTACTTC. It is translated as CASRKTMVETQYF. The rearrangement uses TRBV5-5 and TRBJ2-5; weak D call: TRBD2 (5 bases). The V gene lost 5 bases and the J gene lost 5 bases, with 13 bases spanning the gap. Germline V lookup: CDR1 SGHKS, CDR2 YYEKEE (reference sequence). The CDR3 consists of 13 residues.